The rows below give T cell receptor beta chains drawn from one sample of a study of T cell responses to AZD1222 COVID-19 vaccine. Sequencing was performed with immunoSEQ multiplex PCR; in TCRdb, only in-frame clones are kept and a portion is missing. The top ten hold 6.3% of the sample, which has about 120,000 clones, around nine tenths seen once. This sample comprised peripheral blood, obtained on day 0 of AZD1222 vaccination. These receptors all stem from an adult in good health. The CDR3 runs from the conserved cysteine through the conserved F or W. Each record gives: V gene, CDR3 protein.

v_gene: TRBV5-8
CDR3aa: CASSLQDTPQHF

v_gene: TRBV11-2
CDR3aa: CASSLDPRKGGVYQYF

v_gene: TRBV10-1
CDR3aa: CASSPEGDTQYF

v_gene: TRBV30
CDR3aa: CALTQGYGYTF

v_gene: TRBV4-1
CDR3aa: CASSLKIGAGAGYTF

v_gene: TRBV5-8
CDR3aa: CASSLAGRWDTQYF

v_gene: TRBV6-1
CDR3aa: CASSEDLGTPNTGELFF

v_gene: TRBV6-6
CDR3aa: CASSYSEISYNEQFF

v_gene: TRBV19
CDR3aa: CASSWGEGTEAFF

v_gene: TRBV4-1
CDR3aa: CASSEGAANTEAFF

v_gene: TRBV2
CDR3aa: CASELLQAFF

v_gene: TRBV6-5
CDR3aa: CASGWGMGNYGYTF

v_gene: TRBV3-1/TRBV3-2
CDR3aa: CASSQSDEQFF

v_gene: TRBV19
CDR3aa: CASTFLTGPGELFF

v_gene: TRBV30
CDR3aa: CAWSLQGTGELFF

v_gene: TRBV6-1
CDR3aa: CASSAKDRGHRTDTQYF

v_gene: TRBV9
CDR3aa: CASSRKWTEMNTEAFF

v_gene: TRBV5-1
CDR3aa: CASRGQGATDTQYF

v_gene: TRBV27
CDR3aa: CASSLVGQGDTQYF

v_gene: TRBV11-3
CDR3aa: CASSPYSGTGELFF

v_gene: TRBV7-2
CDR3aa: CASSSGYQPQHF

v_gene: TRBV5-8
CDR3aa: CASIVRPGVVVYGYTF

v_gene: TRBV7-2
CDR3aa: CASSLAGGYYEQYF

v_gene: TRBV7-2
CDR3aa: CASSLGSFSGNTIYF

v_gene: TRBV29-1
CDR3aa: CSGTRDRDTEAFF

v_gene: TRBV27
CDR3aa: CASSLIPGTGANVLTF

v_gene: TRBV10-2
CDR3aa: CASRPETTVLETQYF

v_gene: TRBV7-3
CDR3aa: CASSFDREGEQYF